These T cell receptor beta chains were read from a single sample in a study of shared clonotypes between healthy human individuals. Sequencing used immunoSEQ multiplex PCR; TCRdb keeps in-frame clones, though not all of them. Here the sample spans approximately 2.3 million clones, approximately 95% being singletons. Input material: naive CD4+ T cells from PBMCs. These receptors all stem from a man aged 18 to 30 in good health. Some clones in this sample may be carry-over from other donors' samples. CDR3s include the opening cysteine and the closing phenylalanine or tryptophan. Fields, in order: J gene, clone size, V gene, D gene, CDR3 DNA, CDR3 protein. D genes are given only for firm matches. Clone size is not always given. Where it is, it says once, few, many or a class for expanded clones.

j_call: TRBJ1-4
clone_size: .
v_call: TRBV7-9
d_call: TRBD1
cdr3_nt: TGTGCCAGCAGCTTACTCCTCGGGACAGCAAATGAAAAACTGTTTTTT
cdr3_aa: CASSLLLGTANEKLFF

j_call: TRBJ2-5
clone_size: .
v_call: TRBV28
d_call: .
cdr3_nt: TGTGCCAGCAGGCAACAGGGAAGAGAGACCCAGTACTTC
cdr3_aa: CASRQQGRETQYF

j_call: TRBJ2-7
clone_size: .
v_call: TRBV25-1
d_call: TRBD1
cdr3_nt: TGTGCCACCTCGGACAGGTCATACGAGCAGTACTTC
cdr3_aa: CATSDRSYEQYF

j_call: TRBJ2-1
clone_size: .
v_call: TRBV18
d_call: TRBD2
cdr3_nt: TGTGCCAGCTCACCGCAGAACCCGGGACTAGCGGGACATTACAATGAGCAGTTCTTC
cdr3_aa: CASSPQNPGLAGHYNEQFF

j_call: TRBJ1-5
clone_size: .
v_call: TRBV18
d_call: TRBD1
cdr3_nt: TGTGCCAGCTCACCTCAGGGGGCCAGCAATCAGCCCCAGCATTTT
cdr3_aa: CASSPQGASNQPQHF

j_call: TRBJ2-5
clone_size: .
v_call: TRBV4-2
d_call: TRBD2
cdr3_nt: TGTGCCAGCACCTCTATAGCGGGGAACCAAGAGACCCAGTACTTC
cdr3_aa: CASTSIAGNQETQYF

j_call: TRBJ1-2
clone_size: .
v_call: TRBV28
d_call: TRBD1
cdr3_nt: TGTGCCAGCAGTCCCCCCGGACAGGGAGTTCTTGGCTACACCTTC
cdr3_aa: CASSPPGQGVLGYTF

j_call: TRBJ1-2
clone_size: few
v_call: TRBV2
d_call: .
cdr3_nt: TGTGCCAGCAGTGCTGCGGGATATGGCTACACCTTC
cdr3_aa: CASSAAGYGYTF

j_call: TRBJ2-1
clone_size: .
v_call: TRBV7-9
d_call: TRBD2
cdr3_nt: TGTGCCAGCAGCCGAGCGGGAGAGGGGTACAATGAGCAGTTCTTC
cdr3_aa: CASSRAGEGYNEQFF

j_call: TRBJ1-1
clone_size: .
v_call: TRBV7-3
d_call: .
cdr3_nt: TGTGCCAGCAGCCCTCCAGGGGTGAACACTGAAGCTTTCTTT
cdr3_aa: CASSPPGVNTEAFF

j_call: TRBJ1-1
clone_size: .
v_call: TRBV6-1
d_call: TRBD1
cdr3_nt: TGTGCCAGCAACCCGTCGGGGACAGGGGGCTTGGCTTTCTTT
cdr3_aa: CASNPSGTGGLAFF

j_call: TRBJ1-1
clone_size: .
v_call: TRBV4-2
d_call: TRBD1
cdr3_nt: TGTGCCAGCAGCCAAAACCCGGGACAGGGATATTACACTGAAGCTTTCTTT
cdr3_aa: CASSQNPGQGYYTEAFF

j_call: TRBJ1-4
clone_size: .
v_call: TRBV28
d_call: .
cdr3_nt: TGTGCCAGCAGAGCCCGCTTAGGGCAGGGAAGCAATAAACTGTTTTTT
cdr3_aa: CASRARLGQGSNKLFF

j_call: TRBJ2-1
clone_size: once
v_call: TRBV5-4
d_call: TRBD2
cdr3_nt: TGTGCCAGCAGCCAGACTAGCGGGAGGGCCGATCCGTTCTTC
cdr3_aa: CASSQTSGRADPFF

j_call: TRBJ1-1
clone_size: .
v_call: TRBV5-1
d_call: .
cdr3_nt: TGCGCCAGCAGCTTGGTGAAGGGGTTTGACACTGAAGCTTTCTTT
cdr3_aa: CASSLVKGFDTEAFF

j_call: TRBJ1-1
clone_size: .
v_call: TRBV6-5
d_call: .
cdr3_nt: TGTGCCAGCAGTTACTCGGGCCGGGGGTGGATCACTGAAGCTTTCTTT
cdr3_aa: CASSYSGRGWITEAFF

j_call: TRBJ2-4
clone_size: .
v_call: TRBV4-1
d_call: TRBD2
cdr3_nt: TGCGCCAGCAGCCAAGAGGCTAGCGGGAGAACCAAAAACATTCAGTACTTC
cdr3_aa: CASSQEASGRTKNIQYF

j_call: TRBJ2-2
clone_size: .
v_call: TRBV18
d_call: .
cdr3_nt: TGTGCCAGCTCACCACTGGCGCTCTCGCCCACCGGGGAGCTGTTTTTT
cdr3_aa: CASSPLALSPTGELFF

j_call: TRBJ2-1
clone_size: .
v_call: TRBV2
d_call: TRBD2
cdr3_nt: TGTGCCAGCCCTCCCACTAGCGGGTGGGACAATGAGCAGTTCTTC
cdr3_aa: CASPPTSGWDNEQFF

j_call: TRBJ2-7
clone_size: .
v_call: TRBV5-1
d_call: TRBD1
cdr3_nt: TGCGCCAGCAGCTTGCTCCAAGGACAGGGGAGGAACGAGCAGTACTTC
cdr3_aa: CASSLLQGQGRNEQYF

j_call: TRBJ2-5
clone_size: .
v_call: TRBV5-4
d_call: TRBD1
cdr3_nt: TGTGCCAGCAGCTCATCTGACAGGGCTCAAGAGACCCAGTACTTC
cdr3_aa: CASSSSDRAQETQYF

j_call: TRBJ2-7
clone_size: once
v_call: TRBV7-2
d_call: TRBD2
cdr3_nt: TGTGCCAGCAGCCGTAATTTGGGTAGCGGGAGGGCCTGGGCTTACGAGCAGTACTTC
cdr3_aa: CASSRNLGSGRAWAYEQYF

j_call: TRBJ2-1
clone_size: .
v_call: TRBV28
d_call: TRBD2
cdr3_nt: TGTGCCAGCAGTTTTCGGCCTAGCGGGAGGGTCAATGAGCAGTTCTTC
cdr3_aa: CASSFRPSGRVNEQFF

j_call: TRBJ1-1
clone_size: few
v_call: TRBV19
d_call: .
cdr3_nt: TGTGCCAGTAGTATCCGCCCTACTGAAGCTTTCTTT
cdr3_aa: CASSIRPTEAFF

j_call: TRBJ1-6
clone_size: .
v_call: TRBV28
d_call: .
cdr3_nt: TGTGCCAGCAGTTTATGGGGAGCTAATTCACCCCTCCACTTT
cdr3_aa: CASSLWGANSPLHF

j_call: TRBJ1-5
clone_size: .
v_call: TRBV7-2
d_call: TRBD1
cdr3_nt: TGTGCCAGCAGCTTAGCGGGGGGACAGACTTATCAGCCCCAGCATTTT
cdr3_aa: CASSLAGGQTYQPQHF